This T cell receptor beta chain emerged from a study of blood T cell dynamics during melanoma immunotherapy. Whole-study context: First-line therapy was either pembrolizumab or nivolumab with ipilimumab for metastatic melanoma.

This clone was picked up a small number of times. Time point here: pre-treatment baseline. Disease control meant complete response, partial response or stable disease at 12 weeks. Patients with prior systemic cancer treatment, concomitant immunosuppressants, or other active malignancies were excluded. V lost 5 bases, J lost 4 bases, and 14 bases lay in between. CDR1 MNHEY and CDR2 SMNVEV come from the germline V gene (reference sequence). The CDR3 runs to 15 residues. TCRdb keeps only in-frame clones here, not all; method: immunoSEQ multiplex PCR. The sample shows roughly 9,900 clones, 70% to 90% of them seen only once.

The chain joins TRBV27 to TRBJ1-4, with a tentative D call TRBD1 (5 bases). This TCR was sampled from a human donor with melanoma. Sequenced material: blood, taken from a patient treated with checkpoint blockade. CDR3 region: CASSPLGGDNEKLFF. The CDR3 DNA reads TGTGCCAGCAGTCCCCTCGGGGGGGATAATGAAAAACTGTTTTTT.